The T cell receptor beta chain under discussion was sequenced for a study of identical twins' blood T cells. Study-level findings and limits: Environmental influences on twin similarity could not be excluded.

Germline V gene sequence: CDR1 MNHEY, CDR2 SVGAGI. V lost 0 bases, J lost 9 bases, and 16 bases stayed unmatched. CDR3 length: 18 residues. This clonotype was detected a few times. Its target is not known. TCRdb fed the 5' RACE reads into MiXCR, producing one record per CDR3 protein. This sample has roughly 380,000 distinct CDR3 sequences, with more than 25% found just once. This clonotype was obtained from a woman between 18 and 49 years old in good health. V gene TRBV6-5 combines with J gene TRBJ2-1; 8 positions match TRBD2. The sample comprised PBMCs. CDR3 residues: CASSYSLLQAGAEGEQFF. The DNA for the CDR3 is TGTGCCAGCAGTTACTCCCTTCTGCAAGCGGGAGCAGAGGGTGAGCAGTTCTTC.